Below are 22 T cell receptor beta chains sequenced from a single sample in a study of T cells in Graves' hyperthyroidism and ophthalmopathy. The investigators amplified TCR beta CDR3 regions from RNA transcripts. HTBI primers were employed in a first-round RT-PCR of the TCR CDR3. Each CDR3 protein gets one entry after TCRdb re-called the multiplex PCR reads with MiXCR. This repertoire shows roughly 420,000 distinct CDR3 sequences, 15% to 19% found once; its top ten account for 13% to 15%. The material sequenced was blood. The receptor source for this set is a young woman with Graves' hyperthyroidism.

This clonotype has ten or more counts. CDR3 nucleotides: TGTGCCAGCTCACCCCTGGTGGGGGAGCAGTACTTC. Its translation: CASSPLVGEQYF. The chain carries TRBV18 and TRBJ2-7; the D is unclear. CDR3 length: 12 residues. CDR1 is KGHSH and CDR2 is LQKENI in the germline V gene. Trimming removed 3 bases at V and 7 bases at J, with 10 bases between. Filled out from reference TRBV18 and TRBJ2-7, the complete variable domain reads NAGVMQNPRHLVRRRGQEARLRCSPMKGHSHVYWYRQLPEEGLKFMVYLQKENIIDESGMPKERFSAEFPKEGPSILRIQQVVRGDSAAYFCASSPLVGEQYFGPGTRLTVT.

This clonotype was observed many times. The V gene is TRBV6-5, the J gene TRBJ2-7, with no clear D. Germline V gene lookup returns CDR1 MNHEY and CDR2 SVGAGI. The CDR3 consists of 15 residues. Trimming pared 1 base from V and 6 bases from J, leaving 16 bases between. The CDR3 loop is CASSYFGWNSAEQYF. DNA for the CDR3: TGTGCCAGCAGTTACTTCGGGTGGAATTCGGCCGAGCAGTACTTC.

This clonotype was picked up many times. This chain connects TRBV6-1 to TRBJ2-7; D is unclear. Trimming removed 5 bases from V and 6 bases from J, with 17 bases in between. The CDR3 spans 14 residues. The germline V gene has CDR1 MNHNS and CDR2 SASEGT. In DNA form, the CDR3 reads TGTGCCAGCAGTTATTGGCAGGCCTACCCCGAGCAGTACTTC. This gives the protein CASSYWQAYPEQYF.

The chain couples TRBV28 to TRBJ2-2; 14 positions agree with TRBD2. Trimming took 3 bases from V and 4 from J; bases not matched to a gene: 4. CDR3 length equals 17 residues. Germline V gives CDR1 MDHEN, CDR2 SYDVKM. DNA for the CDR3: TGTGCCAGCAGTTTCGGACTAGCGGGAGGAGTCACCGGGGAGCTGTTTTTT. Protein sequence: CASSFGLAGGVTGELFF. The full variable domain, completed using reference TRBV28 and TRBJ2-2, is DVKVTQSSRYLVKRTGEKVFLECVQDMDHENMFWYRQDPGLGLRLIYFSYDVKMKEKGDIPEGYSVSREKKERFSLILESASTNQTSMYLCASSFGLAGGVTGELFFGEGSRLTVL.

This clonotype was observed at least ten times. The V call is TRBV24-1, the J call TRBJ2-1; 9 bases are shared with TRBD1. Trimming took 4 bases from V and 3 from J; bases not matched to a gene: 9. The CDR3 loop spans 17 amino acids. Germline values: CDR1 KGHDR, CDR2 SFDVKD. CDR3 in amino acids: CATSDRTGEAGYNEQFF. The CDR3, as DNA: TGTGCCACCAGTGACCGGACAGGGGAAGCGGGCTACAATGAGCAGTTCTTC.

There are many counts of this clonotype. The chain joins TRBV11-2 to TRBJ2-7, with 10 bases matching TRBD2. The CDR3 has 15 residues. Per the germline V gene, CDR1 is SGHAT and CDR2 is FQNNGV. Trimming cost V 5 bases and J 6 bases; bases outside gene matches: 10. The CDR3: CASSPVAGGPGEQYF. CDR3 nucleotide sequence: TGTGCCAGCAGCCCCGTAGCGGGGGGTCCTGGCGAGCAGTACTTC.

V usage is TRBV10-3 and J usage is TRBJ1-1; TRBD1 is a possible D gene (5 bases). Germline loops: CDR1 ENHRY, CDR2 SYGVKD. CDR3 length: 14 residues. The germline V and J ends were trimmed by 0 bases and 1 base, with 6 bases remaining between them. CDR3: CAISESGANTEAFF. The CDR3 coding sequence is TGTGCCATCAGTGAGTCTGGGGCGAACACTGAAGCTTTCTTT.

The chain couples TRBV20-1 to TRBJ2-4, with 11 bases matching TRBD2. Germline values: CDR1 DFQATT, CDR2 SNEGSKA (reference sequence). The ends lost 6 bases at V and 8 bases at J; junction bases unmatched: 12. CDR3 size: 15 residues. In DNA form, the CDR3 reads TGCAGTGCCGCGGGACTAGCGGATACCAGGGACATTCAGTACTTC. Residues: CSAAGLADTRDIQYF.

This clonotype was observed a handful of times. CDR3 sequence: CASSAQGTQYF. CDR3 nucleotides: TGTGCCAGCAGCGCGCAGGGGACCCAGTACTTC. The chain combines TRBV5-6 with TRBJ2-5; D is perhaps TRBD1 (5 bases). V was trimmed by 4 bases and J by 7 bases, leaving 8 bases between them. Germline V gene data show CDR1 as SGHDT and CDR2 as YYEEEE. The CDR3 sequence is 11 residues long.

This clonotype was counted at least ten times. This chain's CDR3 is CASSQSGGHSYEQYF. The CDR3 DNA follows: TGTGCCAGCAGCCAAAGCGGGGGGCATTCCTACGAGCAGTACTTC. The genes are TRBV2 and TRBJ2-7; 9 bases align to TRBD2. The ends lost 6 bases at V and 1 base at J; junction bases unmatched: 7. Germline V gene sequence: CDR1 SNHLY, CDR2 FYNNEI. The CDR3 is made up of 15 amino acids.

Comments on this clonotype: An end of the junction differs from the germline gene, which may be a read error. This chain links TRBV11-1 with TRBJ2-7, with D possibly being TRBD1 (8 bases). CDR1 is SGHAT and CDR2 is FQDESV in the germline V gene (reference sequence). This CDR3 comprises 15 residues. The CDR3 spells CASREGQVFSYEQYF. In nucleotides, the CDR3 is TGCGCCAGCAGGGAGGGACAGGTATTCTCCTACGAGCAGTACTTC.

This clonotype was recorded a few times. This chain uses TRBV7-2 with TRBJ2-4, with D unclear. V lost 6 bases and J 2 bases, leaving 14 bases between the germline ends. The CDR3 runs 15 residues. CDR1 is SGHTA, CDR2 FQGNSA, per germline. In DNA form, the CDR3 reads TGTGCCAGCAGTTATGAAGTGGACCCCAAAAACATTCAGTACTTC. Its protein is CASSYEVDPKNIQYF.

The chain carries TRBV5-6 and TRBJ1-1; D is undetermined. Germline CDR1 and CDR2: SGHDT and YYEEEE. Trimming pared 1 base from V and 4 bases from J, leaving 5 bases between. The length of the CDR3 is 12 residues. The CDR3 DNA reads as TGTGCCAGCAGCTTGAGTCTCACTGAAGCTTTCTTT. It translates to CASSLSLTEAFF.

This clonotype was counted ten times or more. The chain carries TRBV6-1 and TRBJ2-7, with 7 bases lining up with TRBD2. The CDR3 has 15 amino acids. From germline, CDR1 is MNHNS and CDR2 SASEGT. V dropped 7 bases and J dropped 2; count of bases not matched to a gene: 11. CDR3 in amino acids: CASNSAASGTYEQYF. As DNA, the CDR3 is TGTGCCAGCAATTCAGCGGCTAGCGGTACCTACGAGCAGTACTTC.

This clonotype was detected ten times or more. V gene TRBV6-2 or TRBV6-3 combines with J gene TRBJ1-1, with D tentatively TRBD1 (6 bases). V dropped 7 bases and J dropped 6 bases, with 27 bases sitting between them. Per germline, CDR1 MNHEY and CDR2 SVGEGT. The CDR3 has 17 amino acids. The chain's CDR3 is CASTQLGGAGIDAEAFF. The CDR3 nucleotides read TGTGCCAGCACACAATTGGGGGGCGCGGGGATCGATGCTGAAGCTTTCTTT.

This clonotype has ten or more counts. The chain carries TRBV12-3 or TRBV12-4 and TRBJ1-4, with D possibly TRBD1 on 5 matching bases. Trimming took 7 bases from V and 0 from J, leaving 21 bases between them. The CDR3 contains 18 residues. The CDR3 sequence: CASTPAPVGLATNEKLFF. For the CDR3, the DNA is TGTGCCAGCACTCCAGCACCGGTGGGACTTGCAACTAATGAAAAACTGTTTTTT.

The chain has TRBV9 and TRBJ1-3; 9 nucleotides agree with TRBD1. Trimming cost V 4 bases and J 0 bases; bases outside gene matches: 8. The CDR3 length is 17 residues. Germline V gives CDR1 SGDLS, CDR2 YYNGEE. CDR3 region: CASSPRTGATSGNTIYF. The DNA of the CDR3 is TGTGCCAGCAGCCCTCGGACAGGGGCTACCTCTGGAAACACCATATATTTT.

This CDR3 is CASSEQRTTNEKLFF. CDR3 sequence (DNA): TGTGCCAGCAGTGAGCAGCGTACAACTAATGAAAAACTGTTTTTT. The chain is built from TRBV25-1 and TRBJ1-4; D call uncertain. The length of the CDR3 is 15 residues. V was shortened by 3 bases and J by 0 bases, with 8 bases between the two germline ends. CDR1 and CDR2 (germline): MGHDK, SYGVNS.

In this sample, this clonotype turned up many times. The chain couples TRBV3-1 to TRBJ1-4; D is unclear. V was shortened by 4 bases and J by 6 bases, with 18 bases between the two germline ends. CDR1 and CDR2 from the germline V gene are LGHDT and YNNKEL (reference sequence). CDR3 length equals 16 residues. The CDR3 reads CASSLGIQRGDEKLFF. DNA of the CDR3: TGTGCCAGCAGCCTCGGGATCCAACGCGGAGATGAAAAACTGTTTTTT.

This clonotype has ten or more counts. The CDR3 sequence: CASSFLSANYGYTF. CDR3 nucleotide sequence: TGTGCCAGCAGTTTTCTTTCGGCTAACTATGGCTACACCTTC. The V and J genes are TRBV12-3 or TRBV12-4 and TRBJ1-2; D unclear. The CDR3 contains 14 residues. Trimming removed 3 bases from V and 0 bases from J, with 8 bases in between.

The rearrangement uses TRBV6-5 and TRBJ2-1, with no clear D. The CDR3 totals 14 residues. Germline CDR1 MNHEY, CDR2 SVGAGI. Trimming cost V 4 bases and J 6 bases, with 13 bases left between them. CDR3 amino acids: CASSSRTGFNEQFF. The CDR3 region has the DNA TGTGCCAGCAGTTCTCGGACGGGCTTCAATGAGCAGTTCTTC.

This clonotype was recorded many times. J is TRBJ1-5 and V is TRBV7-2, with D maybe TRBD1 (6 bases). This CDR3 region has 14 residues. In germline, CDR1 is SGHTA, CDR2 FQGNSA. Trimming stripped 6 bases from V and 3 bases from J, with 12 bases between. CDR3 protein: CASSNGQLNQPQHF. In DNA form, the CDR3 reads TGTGCCAGCAGTAATGGACAGCTCAATCAGCCCCAGCATTTT.